These 19 T cell receptor beta chains came from one sample sequenced in a study of shared T cell receptors in the human thymus (dated by TCRdb to the early 2020s). Library preparation was by the immunoSEQ multiplex PCR assay. In TCRdb, the immuneACCESS table is reduced to in-frame sequences with V and J assigned. These tables do not hold every clone; where another copy was compared, an unresolved V gene accounts for under half, and the others remain unexplained. The sample records roughly 410,000 clones, approximately 95% of which are singletons. The leading ten clones occupy roughly 0.02% of the sample. The specimen was thymocytes. These TCRs come from a human donor.

V is TRBV6-1 and J is TRBJ2-7, with 7 bases matching TRBD2. CDR1 MNHNS and CDR2 SASEGT come from the germline V gene. The CDR3 covers 14 residues. J gave up 7 bases and V 4 bases, and 10 bases lay outside the gene matches. The CDR3 loop is CASSVVGGREEQYF. DNA of the CDR3: TGTGCCAGCAGTGTAGTGGGAGGGCGAGAAGAGCAGTACTTC.

This CDR3 reads CASSSPGLAVEQYF. CDR3 nucleotides: TGTGCCAGCAGCAGTCCGGGACTAGCGGTTGAGCAGTACTTC. The chain uses TRBV5-6 and TRBJ2-7; 11 bases agree with TRBD2. Germline trimming cut 4 bases from V and 7 bases from J; bases unmatched to any gene: 7. The CDR3 sequence is 14 residues long. CDR1 and CDR2 from the germline V gene are SGHDT and YYEEEE.

This chain joins TRBV6-1 and TRBJ2-3; 7 bases line up with TRBD1. The CDR3 has 12 residues. Germline V gene lookup returns CDR1 MNHNS and CDR2 SASEGT. V lost 9 bases, J lost 4 bases, and 4 bases stayed unmatched. The DNA of the CDR3 is TGTGCCAGTGAGGGGGCAGCAGATACGCAGTATTTT. Protein sequence: CASEGAADTQYF.

The chain combines TRBV25-1 with TRBJ2-2; D gene unclear. Germline CDR1 reads MGHDK; CDR2 reads SYGVNS. There are 18 residues in the CDR3. V lost 4 bases to trimming and J lost 5 bases, with 23 bases between them. As DNA, the CDR3 is TGTGCCAGCAGTGTCGAACAACCGGGCTCATCTCCGACCGGGGAGCTGTTTTTT. Its translation: CASSVEQPGSSPTGELFF.

The chain is built from TRBV5-1 and TRBJ2-7; maybe TRBD2 (6 bases). CDR3 size: 13 residues. The V and J ends lost 3 bases and 3 bases respectively, with 10 bases between them. Germline V lookup: CDR1 SGHRS, CDR2 YFSETQ. The chain's CDR3 is CASSWREGYEQYF. For the CDR3, the DNA is TGCGCCAGCAGCTGGAGGGAAGGCTACGAGCAGTACTTC.

The V and J genes are TRBV28 and TRBJ1-2, with unresolved D. The CDR3 is 12 residues long. Germline assignment: CDR1 MDHEN and CDR2 SYDVKM. The V end lost 6 bases, the J end lost 4 bases, and 9 bases lay between the germline ends. DNA for the CDR3: TGTGCCAGCAGACCAACAGCCTATGGCTACACCTTC. Its protein is CASRPTAYGYTF.

This rearrangement joins TRBV7-2 to TRBJ1-3; D is perhaps TRBD1 (5 bases). The CDR3 is 16 residues long. From germline, CDR1 is SGHTA and CDR2 FQGNSA. V shed 1 base and J shed 0 bases, with 10 bases lying between them. For the CDR3, the DNA is TGTGCCAGCAGCTTAGGGGAGGGACCCTCTGGAAACACCATATATTTT. Protein sequence: CASSLGEGPSGNTIYF. The entire variable domain, with the rest obtained from reference TRBV7-2 and TRBJ1-3, is as follows: GAGVSQSPSNKVTEKGKDVELRCDPISGHTALYWYRQSLGQGLEFLIYFQGNSAPDKSGLPSDRFSAERTGGSVSTLTIQRTQQEDSAVYLCASSLGEGPSGNTIYFGEGSWLTVV.

The rearrangement joins TRBV23-1 to TRBJ1-3; unclear D gene. TRBV23-1 is an ORF, with its function uncertain. This CDR3 has 15 residues. V lost 7 bases and J lost 0, with 13 bases in between. CDR3 DNA sequence: TGCGCCAGCACAGAGGCCGATAGCTCTGGAAACACCATATATTTT. It yields the protein CASTEADSSGNTIYF.

The chain has TRBV5-6 and TRBJ2-7; tentatively, D is TRBD2 (6 bases). Deletions cut 0 bases from V and 6 bases from J, with 13 bases between. In germline, CDR1 is SGHDT, CDR2 YYEEEE. There are 14 residues in the CDR3. CDR3 sequence: CASSLAASGAEQYF. The CDR3 region has the DNA TGTGCCAGCAGCTTGGCCGCTTCGGGAGCCGAGCAGTACTTC. The full variable domain, with the rest looked up from reference TRBV5-6 and TRBJ2-7, is DAGVTQSPTHLIKTRGQQVTLRCSPKSGHDTVSWYQQALGQGPQFIFQYYEEEERQRGNFPDRFSGHQFPNYSSELNVNALLLGDSALYLCASSLAASGAEQYFGPGTRLTVT.

This chain connects TRBV11-2 to TRBJ2-7, with 9 bases lining up with TRBD2. The CDR3 is 16 residues long. Germline CDR1 and CDR2: SGHAT and FQNNGV. With V trimmed by 3 bases and J by 1 base, 7 bases remained unmatched. CDR3 sequence: CASSLYSGRSSYEQYF. The CDR3 bases are TGTGCCAGCAGCTTGTACAGCGGGAGGTCGTCCTACGAGCAGTACTTC.

This chain connects TRBV5-5 to TRBJ2-7, with unresolved D. Trimming took off 1 base at V and 2 bases at J, with 10 bases between the two ends. The germline gives CDR1 SGHKS, CDR2 YYEKEE (reference sequence). The CDR3 extends over 14 amino acids. The CDR3 here is CASSLWGIAYEQYF. CDR3 in DNA: TGTGCCAGCAGCTTGTGGGGAATCGCCTACGAGCAGTACTTC.

This rearrangement joins TRBV29-1 to TRBJ2-2; 11 bases are shared with TRBD2. Looked up from germline, CDR1 is SQVTM and CDR2 is ANQGSEA. Trimming removed 5 bases from V and 9 bases from J; junction bases left unmatched: 14. The CDR3 covers 16 residues. The CDR3 here is CSVQSLAGVGFRELFF. The CDR3 DNA reads as TGCAGCGTTCAGTCACTAGCGGGAGTAGGGTTCCGGGAGCTGTTTTTT.

This clone was picked up one time. The chain carries TRBV30 and TRBJ1-1; D call uncertain. This CDR3 contains 14 residues. The V end lost 2 bases, the J end lost 1 base, and 11 bases lay between the germline ends. Germline-derived CDR1 and CDR2 are GTSNPN and SVGIG (reference sequence). For the CDR3, the DNA is TGTGCCTGGAGTACAGAGGAGACGAACACTGAAGCTTTCTTT. It yields the protein CAWSTEETNTEAFF.

V is TRBV16 and J is TRBJ2-7, with 7 bases aligning to TRBD1. This CDR3 is built from 16 residues. V lost 4 bases to trimming and J lost 1 base; unmatched junction nucleotides: 10. Germline V gives CDR1 KGHSY, CDR2 FQNENV. CDR3 in amino acids: CASSRPGTAFSYEQYF. The CDR3 nucleotides read TGTGCCAGCAGCCGCCCCGGGACAGCTTTTTCCTACGAGCAGTACTTC.

V is TRBV20-1 and J is TRBJ1-2, with 9 bases fitting TRBD1. CDR3 length equals 11 residues. CDR1 is DFQATT, CDR2 SNEGSKA, per germline (reference sequence). The CDR3 region is CSLGQGYGYTF. CDR3 nucleotide sequence: TGCAGCTTAGGACAGGGGTATGGCTACACCTTC.

V gene TRBV10-3 combines with J gene TRBJ2-2; 9 bases map to TRBD1. The J segment lost 1 base and the V segment lost 6 bases, leaving 6 bases of the junction unmatched. Germline values: CDR1 ENHRY, CDR2 SYGVKD. The CDR3 length is 16 residues. The CDR3 coding sequence is TGTGCCATCAGATCCACGGGACAGGGGAACACCGGGGAGCTGTTTTTT. Amino acids: CAIRSTGQGNTGELFF.

The chain recombines TRBV28 with TRBJ2-5; D unclear. The CDR3 covers 15 residues. Germline V lookup: CDR1 MDHEN, CDR2 SYDVKM. V lost 7 bases, J lost 5 bases, and 20 bases lay in between. The CDR3 sequence: CASIHTPAVGETQYF. CDR3 sequence (DNA): TGTGCCAGCATTCATACCCCGGCAGTCGGCGAGACCCAGTACTTC.

The V and J genes are TRBV19 and TRBJ1-4; 10 nucleotides match TRBD1. V shed 0 bases and J 5 bases; nucleotides not matched to a gene: 6. Per the germline V gene, CDR1 is LNHDA and CDR2 is SQIVND (reference sequence). The CDR3 spans 17 residues. The CDR3 is CASSIDYRQGANEKLFF. CDR3 DNA: TGTGCCAGTAGTATAGATTACCGACAGGGGGCGAATGAAAAACTGTTTTTT.

V gene TRBV7-9 combines with J gene TRBJ2-4, with 9 bases identical to TRBD2. Germline loops: CDR1 SEHNR, CDR2 FQNEAQ (reference sequence). With 1 base clipped from V and 0 bases from J, the junction kept 7 bases outside the gene matches. CDR3 length: 18 amino acids. The chain's CDR3 is CASSLEPSGTLAKNIQYF. The CDR3, as DNA: TGTGCCAGCAGCTTAGAGCCTAGCGGGACCTTAGCCAAAAACATTCAGTACTTC. Complete variable domain (other parts from reference TRBV7-9 and TRBJ2-4): DTGVSQNPRHKITKRGQNVTFRCDPISEHNRLYWYRQTLGQGPEFLTYFQNEAQLEKSRLLSDRFSAERPKGSFSTLEIQRTEQGDSAMYLCASSLEPSGTLAKNIQYFGAGTRLSVL.